These 26 T cell receptor beta chains were all obtained from the same sample, sequenced in a study of blood T cell repertoires in COVID-19. Assay: immunoSEQ multiplex PCR; the TCRdb copy retains only in-frame clones and omits some. The sample lists 350,000 to 450,000 clones, about 89% occurring once. Source material: peripheral blood. These receptors came from an older woman with COVID-19, enrolled during active disease.

The genes are TRBV6-5 and TRBJ2-1, with 9 bases fitting TRBD1. Germline loops: CDR1 MNHEY, CDR2 SVGAGI. V was clipped by 6 bases and J by 3 bases; unmatched bases: 6. This CDR3 contains 15 residues. The CDR3: CASSHRDRDYNEQFF. The CDR3 nucleotides read TGTGCCAGCAGCCACCGGGACAGGGACTACAATGAGCAGTTCTTC.

The rearrangement links TRBV5-1 to TRBJ1-2; possible D gene TRBD1, 6 bases. This CDR3 has 14 amino acids. Trimming cost V 0 bases and J 8 bases, with 14 bases left between them. CDR1 and CDR2 (germline): SGHRS, YFSETQ. The CDR3: CASSLGQAVGGYTF. The CDR3 DNA is TGCGCCAGCAGCTTGGGACAGGCCGTGGGGGGCTACACCTTC.

This clone was recorded once. The chain uses TRBV6-2 or TRBV6-3 and TRBJ2-3; a weak D match, TRBD2 (5 bases). Germline CDR1 MNHEY, CDR2 SVGEGT. The CDR3 sequence is 13 residues long. V gave up 6 bases and J gave up 4 bases, with 11 bases separating them. The CDR3 sequence: CASSPLGSDTQYF. Written as DNA, the CDR3 is TGTGCCAGCAGCCCACTAGGCTCAGATACGCAGTATTTT.

CDR3 residues: CASSLTPGGRVQFF. For the CDR3, the DNA is TGCGCCAGCAGCTTGACCCCGGGGGGCCGGGTGCAGTTCTTC. The gene calls are TRBV5-1 and TRBJ2-1, with D possibly matching TRBD2 (7 bases). V lost 1 base, J lost 12 bases, and 17 bases lay in between. The CDR3 has 14 residues. Germline CDR1 reads SGHRS; CDR2 reads YFSETQ.

The chain couples TRBV1 to TRBJ2-5; the table's D gene call, TRBD2, was not cross checked with the DNA. TRBV1 is designated a pseudogene. The CDR3 totals 18 residues. CDR3 protein: CTSSQAFSPPRTRETQYF. The CDR3 DNA is TGCACCAGCAGCCAAGCCTTTTCTCCCCCACGCACTCGAGAGACCCAGTACTTC.

The chain has TRBV6-6 and TRBJ1-1; 7 positions agree with TRBD1. CDR1 and CDR2 from the germline V gene are MNHNY and SVGAGI (reference sequence). Trimming removed 11 bases from V and 4 bases from J; junction bases left unmatched: 10. CDR3 size: 13 residues. The CDR3 reads CASGATGPTEAFF. CDR3 sequence (DNA): TGTGCCTCGGGAGCGACAGGGCCCACTGAAGCTTTCTTT.

The V call is TRBV3-1 (or the pseudogene TRBV3-2), the J call TRBJ2-1, with 7 bases aligning to TRBD2. Unmatched junction bases numbered 2, after V lost 4 bases and J lost 2 bases. Germline V CDR1 and CDR2: LGHDT, YNNKEL (reference sequence). This CDR3 spans 14 amino acids. The CDR3 region is CASSLGGTYNEQFF. In nucleotides, the CDR3 is TGTGCCAGCAGCCTCGGGGGGACCTACAATGAGCAGTTCTTC.

The gene calls are TRBV5-5 and TRBJ1-4, with a tentative D call TRBD1 (6 bases). CDR3 size: 16 residues. V dropped 1 base and J dropped 7 bases, with 17 bases sitting between them. Per the germline V gene, CDR1 is SGHKS and CDR2 is YYEKEE (reference sequence). The chain's CDR3 is CASSLTRGMVAEKLFF. CDR3 DNA sequence: TGTGCCAGCAGCTTGACCAGGGGCATGGTTGCTGAAAAACTGTTTTTT. Full variable domain (outside the CDR3, taken from reference TRBV5-5 and TRBJ1-4): DAGVTQSPTHLIKTRGQQVTLRCSPISGHKSVSWYQQVLGQGPQFIFQYYEKEERGRGNFPDRFSARQFPNYSSELNVNALLLGDSALYLCASSLTRGMVAEKLFFGSGTQLSVL.

The chain joins TRBV5-8 to TRBJ1-5; TRBD1 is a possible D gene (5 bases). V lost 5 bases, J lost 7 bases, and 13 bases lay in between. Germline CDR1 is SGHTS and CDR2 is YDEGEE. CDR3 size: 13 residues. The CDR3 protein is CASSGQIGQPQHF. The CDR3 DNA is TGTGCCAGCAGTGGACAAATCGGCCAGCCCCAGCATTTT.

Notes on this clone: Other DNA sequences in the same sample also yield this CDR3. CDR3 DNA sequence: TGTGCCAGCTCAGGTGGTCGGAACACTGAAGCTTTCTTT. Translating it yields CASSGGRNTEAFF. This sequence joins TRBV6-5 and TRBJ1-1; no clear D. The germline V gene has CDR1 MNHEY and CDR2 SVGAGI. This CDR3 is 13 amino acids long. Trimming took 8 bases from V and 1 from J, leaving 11 bases between them.

This clone was picked up one time. This rearrangement joins TRBV14 to TRBJ2-1; 7 positions match TRBD2. Germline V CDR1 and CDR2: SGHDN, FVKESK. With V trimmed by 5 bases and J by 3 bases, 1 base remained unmatched. The CDR3 spans 13 residues. The CDR3 loop is CASSGTIYNEQFF. The DNA for the CDR3 is TGTGCCAGCAGCGGGACTATCTACAATGAGCAGTTCTTC.

This sequence joins TRBV4-1 and TRBJ2-5; tentative D call: TRBD2 (5 bases). From germline, CDR1 is MGHRA and CDR2 YSYEKL. The ends were cut back, 0 bases at V and 1 base at J, with 12 bases in the middle. This CDR3 comprises 16 residues. The CDR3 nucleotides are TGCGCCAGCAGCCAAGATCCCCTAGCTGGCCAAGAGACCCAGTACTTC. Translated: CASSQDPLAGQETQYF.

The V call is TRBV6-5, the J call TRBJ1-2; a weak D match, TRBD1 (6 bases). The CDR3 runs 14 residues. Trimming took off 7 bases at V and 4 bases at J, with 16 bases between the two ends. Germline V gives CDR1 MNHEY, CDR2 SVGAGI. This chain's CDR3 is CASIQGQKLYGYTF. The CDR3 bases are TGTGCCAGCATCCAGGGGCAGAAACTCTATGGCTACACCTTC.

This chain links TRBV6-1 with TRBJ1-6; no reliable D call. V dropped 3 bases and J dropped 4 bases, with 10 bases sitting between them. The CDR3 runs 15 residues. Germline lookup yields CDR1 MNHNS and CDR2 SASEGT. CDR3 coding DNA: TGTGCCAGCAGTGACCGGACTGTTTATAATTCACCCCTCCACTTT. This gives the protein CASSDRTVYNSPLHF.

The rearrangement joins TRBV12-3 or TRBV12-4 to TRBJ2-3; TRBD2 might be the D (5 bases). V was shortened by 2 bases and J by 5 bases, with 5 bases between the two germline ends. The CDR3 sequence is 12 residues long. For the CDR3, the DNA is TGTGCCAGCAGTTTACGGGGAGATACGCAGTATTTT. This codes for CASSLRGDTQYF.

This chain links TRBV5-5 with TRBJ1-1; 10 nucleotides match TRBD1. CDR3 size: 16 residues. V dropped 4 bases and J dropped 4; count of bases not matched to a gene: 10. The germline CDR1 and CDR2 sequences are SGHKS and YYEKEE (reference sequence). The CDR3 is CASSPPGQGPTTEAFF. The CDR3 DNA is TGTGCCAGCAGCCCACCGGGACAGGGGCCCACCACTGAAGCTTTCTTT.

The rearrangement uses TRBV5-1 and TRBJ2-5, with D hard to call. The CDR3 covers 12 residues. V was clipped by 5 bases and J by 5 bases, with 10 bases between them. Germline values: CDR1 SGHRS, CDR2 YFSETQ. The CDR3 DNA follows: TGCGCCAGCAGTCCAGGCGTGGAGACCCAGTACTTC. This codes for CASSPGVETQYF.

The genes are TRBV19 and TRBJ2-1; 9 positions agree with TRBD1. The CDR3 consists of 15 residues. CDR1 and CDR2 (germline): LNHDA, SQIVND (reference sequence). V gave up 7 bases and J gave up 2 bases; unmatched junction bases: 6. CDR3 in amino acids: CASTPGQGTYNEQFF. The CDR3 DNA follows: TGTGCCAGTACCCCGGGACAGGGAACCTACAATGAGCAGTTCTTC. Looking up the rest from reference TRBV19 and TRBJ2-1 gives the full variable domain: DGGITQSPKYLFRKEGQNVTLSCEQNLNHDAMYWYRQDPGQGLRLIYYSQIVNDFQKGDIAEGYSVSREKKESFPLTVTSAQKNPTAFYLCASTPGQGTYNEQFFGPGTRLTVL.

The rearrangement joins TRBV7-8 to TRBJ2-7; 8 bases map to TRBD2. Germline V gives CDR1 SGHVS, CDR2 FQNEAQ. V trimming: 5 bases; J trimming: 4 bases; junction bases outside the gene matches: 7. The length of the CDR3 is 14 residues. The CDR3 is CASSPRGGVYEQYF. Written as DNA, the CDR3 is TGTGCCAGCAGCCCCCGGGGGGGGGTTTACGAGCAGTACTTC.

This clone was counted a single time. V is TRBV6-5 and J is TRBJ1-4, with D perhaps matching TRBD1 (5 bases). The CDR3 totals 13 residues. Germline loops: CDR1 MNHEY, CDR2 SVGAGI. The germline V and J ends were trimmed by 8 bases and 7 bases, with 14 bases remaining between them. The CDR3 sequence is CASRGNSREKLFF. The CDR3 bases are TGTGCCAGCCGGGGGAATTCCCGTGAAAAACTGTTTTTT.

The chain combines TRBV6-5 with TRBJ1-6; 12 nucleotides match TRBD1. The CDR3 runs to 14 residues. After removal of 9 bases from V and 10 bases from J, the junction contained 7 bases not matched to a gene. The germline CDR1 and CDR2 sequences are MNHEY and SVGAGI. The DNA for the CDR3 is TGTGCCAGTGGGACAGGGGGCTCCTCGTCACCCCTCCACTTT. Translation: CASGTGGSSSPLHF.

The gene calls are TRBV10-3 and TRBJ1-4; TRBD1 matches 12 bases. Germline loops: CDR1 ENHRY, CDR2 SYGVKD. The CDR3 covers 18 residues. The junction had 11 bases not matched to a gene; V was cut back by 6 bases and J by 3 bases. The CDR3 loop reads CAIRPGQGAMEANEKLFF. In DNA, the CDR3 is TGTGCCATCAGGCCGGGACAGGGGGCAATGGAGGCTAATGAAAAACTGTTTTTT.

V is TRBV2 and J is TRBJ2-7; 9 bases match TRBD1. Germline V lookup: CDR1 SNHLY, CDR2 FYNNEI. V lost 7 bases to trimming and J lost 5 bases; unmatched junction nucleotides: 6. The CDR3 is 13 residues long. In nucleotides, the CDR3 is TGTGCCAGCAAGATGGACAGGGGCGACGAGCAGTACTTC. This codes for CASKMDRGDEQYF. The full variable domain, rest sourced from reference TRBV2 and TRBJ2-7, is EPEVTQTPSHQVTQMGQEVILRCVPISNHLYFYWYRQILGQKVEFLVSFYNNEISEKSEIFDDQFSVERPDGSNFTLKIRSTKLEDSAMYFCASKMDRGDEQYFGPGTRLTVT.

The chain is built from TRBV11-2 and TRBJ2-1; tentative D call: TRBD1 (6 bases). This CDR3 region has 15 residues. V lost 1 base and J 3 bases, leaving 10 bases between the germline ends. CDR1 is SGHAT and CDR2 is FQNNGV in the germline V gene. The CDR3 DNA follows: TGTGCCAGCAGCTTAGGGGGACAATACTACAATGAGCAGTTCTTC. Its translation is CASSLGGQYYNEQFF.

V and J are TRBV29-1 and TRBJ1-2; the D gene is possibly TRBD1 (6 bases). Trimming left V 4 bases short and J 8 bases short, with 14 bases between. Germline CDR1 and CDR2: SQVTM and ANQGSEA. The CDR3 sequence is 12 residues long. The CDR3 region is CSVVEWGGGYTF. The CDR3 DNA sequence: TGCAGCGTTGTCGAATGGGGGGGCGGCTACACCTTC.

The J gene is TRBJ2-2, the V gene TRBV5-6; 9 nucleotides align to TRBD1. The trim removed 6 bases at V and 4 bases at J, leaving 16 bases unmatched. The CDR3 sequence is 18 residues long. Per germline, CDR1 SGHDT and CDR2 YYEEEE. This chain's CDR3 is CASTPGQGKVRATGELFF. In DNA form, the CDR3 reads TGTGCCAGCACCCCGGGACAGGGAAAGGTACGGGCCACCGGGGAGCTGTTTTTT.